This entry describes one TCR beta chain. Its antigen is undetermined. This CDR3 has 15 amino acids. The J segment lost 5 bases and the V segment lost 0 bases, leaving 5 bases of the junction unmatched. CDR1 is LNHNV, CDR2 YYDKDF, per germline (reference sequence). This record comes from a study of cytomegalovirus exposure and HLA in healthy donors. The overall study: An early data release held 79 million or so unique TCRs from HLA-typed donors.

PCR employed 60 Vbeta and 13 Jbeta primers. Assay: immunoSEQ multiplex PCR; the TCRdb copy retains only in-frame clones and omits some. Of 130,000 or so clones listed, around 70% were seen once; the top ten hold approximately 7%. Notes on the study in general: Usually a TCR sequence was rare, but some public TCRs were found in many donors.

Sequencing used PBMCs. This sequence originates from a man aged 35 to 55 in good health and CMV-seropositive. The rearrangement uses TRBV15 and TRBJ2-5, with 8 bases that match TRBD1. In nucleotides, the CDR3 is TGTGCCACCAGCAGAGACCAGGGGGCGGAGGAGACCCAGTACTTC. Its translation: CATSRDQGAEETQYF. Looking up the rest from reference TRBV15 and TRBJ2-5 gives the full variable domain: DAMVIQNPRYQVTQFGKPVTLSCSQTLNHNVMYWYQQKSSQAPKLLFHYYDKDFNNEADTPDNFQSRRPNTSFCFLDIRSPGLGDTAMYLCATSRDQGAEETQYFGPGTRLLVL.